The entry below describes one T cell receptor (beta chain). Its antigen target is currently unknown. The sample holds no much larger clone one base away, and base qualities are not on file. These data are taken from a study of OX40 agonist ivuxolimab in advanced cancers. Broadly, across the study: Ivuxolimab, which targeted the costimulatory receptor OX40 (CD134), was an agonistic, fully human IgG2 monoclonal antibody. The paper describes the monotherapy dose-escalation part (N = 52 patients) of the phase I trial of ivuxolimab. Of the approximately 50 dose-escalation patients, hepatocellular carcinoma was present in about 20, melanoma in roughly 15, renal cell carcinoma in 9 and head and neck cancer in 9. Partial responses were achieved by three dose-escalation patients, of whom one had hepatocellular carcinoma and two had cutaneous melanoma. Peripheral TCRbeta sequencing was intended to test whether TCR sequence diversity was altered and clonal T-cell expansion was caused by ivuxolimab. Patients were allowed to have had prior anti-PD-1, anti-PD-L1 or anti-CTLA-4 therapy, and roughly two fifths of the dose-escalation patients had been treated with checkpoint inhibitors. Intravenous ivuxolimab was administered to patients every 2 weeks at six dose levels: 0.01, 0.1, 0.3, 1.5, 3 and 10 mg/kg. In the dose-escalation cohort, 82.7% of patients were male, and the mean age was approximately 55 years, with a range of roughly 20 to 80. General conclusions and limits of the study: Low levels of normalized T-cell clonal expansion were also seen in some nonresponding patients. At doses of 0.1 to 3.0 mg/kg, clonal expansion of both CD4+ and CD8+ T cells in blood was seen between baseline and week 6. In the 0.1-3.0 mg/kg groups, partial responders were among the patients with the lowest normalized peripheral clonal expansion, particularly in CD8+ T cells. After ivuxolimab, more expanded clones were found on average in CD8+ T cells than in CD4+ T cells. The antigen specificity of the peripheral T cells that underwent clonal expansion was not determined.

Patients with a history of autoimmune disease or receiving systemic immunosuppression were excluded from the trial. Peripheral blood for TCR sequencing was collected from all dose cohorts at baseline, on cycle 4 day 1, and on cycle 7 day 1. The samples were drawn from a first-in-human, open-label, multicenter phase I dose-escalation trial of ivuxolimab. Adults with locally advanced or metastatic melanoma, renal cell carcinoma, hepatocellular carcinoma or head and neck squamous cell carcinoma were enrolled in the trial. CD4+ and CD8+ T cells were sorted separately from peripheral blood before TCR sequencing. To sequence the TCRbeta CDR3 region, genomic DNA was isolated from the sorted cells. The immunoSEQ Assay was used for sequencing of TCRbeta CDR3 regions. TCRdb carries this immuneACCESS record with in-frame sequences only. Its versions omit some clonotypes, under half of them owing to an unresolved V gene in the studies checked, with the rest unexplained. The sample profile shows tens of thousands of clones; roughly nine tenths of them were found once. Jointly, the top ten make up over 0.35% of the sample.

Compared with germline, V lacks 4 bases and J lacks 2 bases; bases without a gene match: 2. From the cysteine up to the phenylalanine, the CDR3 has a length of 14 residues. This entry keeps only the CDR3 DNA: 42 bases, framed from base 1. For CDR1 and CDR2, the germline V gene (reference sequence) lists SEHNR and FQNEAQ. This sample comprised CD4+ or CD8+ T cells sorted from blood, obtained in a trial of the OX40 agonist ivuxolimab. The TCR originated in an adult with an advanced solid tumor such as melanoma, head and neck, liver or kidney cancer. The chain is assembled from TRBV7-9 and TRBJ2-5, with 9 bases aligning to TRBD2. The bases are TGTGCCAGCAGCTATAGCGGGAGTCAAGAGACCCAGTACTTC. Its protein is CASSYSGSQETQYF. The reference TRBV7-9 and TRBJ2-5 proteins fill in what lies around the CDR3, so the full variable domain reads DTGVSQNPRHKITKRGQNVTFRCDPISEHNRLYWYRQTLGQGPEFLTYFQNEAQLEKSRLLSDRFSAERPKGSFSTLEIQRTEQGDSAMYLCASSYSGSQETQYFGPGTRLLVL.